This T cell receptor beta chain is from a study of glioma-infiltrating T cells after dendritic cell vaccination. From germline, CDR1 is SGHKS and CDR2 YYEKEE (reference sequence). The ends were cut back, 2 bases at V and 8 bases at J, with 10 bases in the middle. The CDR3 has 13 residues. The repertoire was sequenced with immunoSEQ multiplex PCR; TCRdb's copy has only in-frame clones and lacks some. The sample has approximately 64,000 clones, around 86% seen once. The sequences come from blood, collected before dendritic cell vaccination. The TCR sequence derives from a human donor with glioblastoma. The chain is built from TRBV5-5 and TRBJ1-4; perhaps TRBD1 as D (5 bases). CDR3 in DNA: TGTGCCAGCAGCTTACGGGGGAAGGAAAAACTGTTTTTT. It yields the protein CASSLRGKEKLFF. The full variable domain, its missing parts supplied by reference TRBV5-5 and TRBJ1-4, is DAGVTQSPTHLIKTRGQQVTLRCSPISGHKSVSWYQQVLGQGPQFIFQYYEKEERGRGNFPDRFSARQFPNYSSELNVNALLLGDSALYLCASSLRGKEKLFFGSGTQLSVL.